These 8 T cell receptor beta chains were all obtained from the same sample, sequenced in a study of blood T cell repertoires in COVID-19. Method: immunoSEQ multiplex PCR; TCRdb's copy keeps in-frame clones and lacks some. The sample holds around 210,000 clones, about 78% seen once. The sample comprised peripheral blood. The receptors originated from a woman in her 70s with acute or convalescent COVID-19.

This clone was detected once. The chain links TRBV28 to TRBJ2-1; TRBD2 matches 9 bases. V shed 7 bases and J 6 bases; nucleotides not matched to a gene: 10. CDR3 length equals 15 residues. Germline V gene data show CDR1 as MDHEN and CDR2 as SYDVKM. CDR3 in amino acids: CASTPPTAGGNEQFF. The CDR3, as DNA: TGTGCCAGCACCCCCCCCACAGCGGGAGGCAATGAGCAGTTCTTC. Using reference TRBV28 and TRBJ2-1 for the parts outside the CDR3, the full variable domain is DVKVTQSSRYLVKRTGEKVFLECVQDMDHENMFWYRQDPGLGLRLIYFSYDVKMKEKGDIPEGYSVSREKKERFSLILESASTNQTSMYLCASTPPTAGGNEQFFGPGTRLTVL.

The chain combines TRBV29-1 with TRBJ1-2; D uncertain. Trimming left V 7 bases short and J 7 bases short, with 16 bases between. Germline-derived CDR1 and CDR2 are SQVTM and ANQGSEA. CDR3 length equals 12 residues. CDR3 amino acids: CSGASGVGGYTF. CDR3 nucleotides: TGCAGCGGGGCCTCCGGGGTAGGTGGCTACACCTTC.

This clone was observed a handful of times. The chain couples TRBV7-9 to TRBJ2-2, with a tentative D call TRBD2 (6 bases). Trimming removed 1 base at V and 6 bases at J, with 9 bases between. This CDR3 region has 14 residues. Germline V gene lookup returns CDR1 SEHNR and CDR2 FQNEAQ (reference sequence). CDR3: CASSLGGGAGELFF. In DNA form, the CDR3 reads TGTGCCAGCAGCTTAGGAGGCGGGGCCGGGGAGCTGTTTTTT.

The rearrangement joins TRBV28 to TRBJ2-5; 8 positions agree with TRBD2. The CDR3 covers 14 residues. CDR1 is MDHEN, CDR2 SYDVKM, per germline. Trimming at V came to 11 bases and at J to 0 bases, leaving 8 bases not matched to a gene. The CDR3 coding sequence is TGTGCCGCTGGACGGACTAGCAACCAAGAGACCCAGTACTTC. As protein: CAAGRTSNQETQYF.

V is TRBV19 and J is TRBJ2-1; a weak D match, TRBD2 (5 bases). The germline V gene has CDR1 LNHDA and CDR2 SQIVND (reference sequence). CDR3 size: 16 residues. V shed 2 bases and J shed 4 bases, with 15 bases lying between them. CDR3 in amino acids: CASSIRAAQNYNEQFF. CDR3 coding DNA: TGTGCCAGTAGTATACGAGCGGCCCAAAATTACAATGAGCAGTTCTTC.

At least ten counts were recorded for this clone. The V call is TRBV2, the J call TRBJ2-7; 9 nucleotides agree with TRBD1. Trimming at V came to 5 bases and at J to 1 base, leaving 3 bases not matched to a gene. CDR1 is SNHLY and CDR2 is FYNNEI in the germline V gene. This CDR3 spans 14 amino acids. The CDR3 reads CASSSDRGSYEQYF. The DNA of the CDR3 is TGTGCCAGCAGTTCGGACAGGGGATCCTACGAGCAGTACTTC.

There are many counts of this clone. The chain has TRBV28 and TRBJ1-3; tentative D call: TRBD1 (6 bases). Trimming shortened V by 7 bases and J by 8 bases, and 18 bases separated the two germline ends. Looked up from germline, CDR1 is MDHEN and CDR2 is SYDVKM. The CDR3 runs 14 residues. The CDR3 DNA is TGTGCCAGCAAGGAACAGACAAAGGGGGACACCATATATTTT. It specifies CASKEQTKGDTIYF.

The chain joins TRBV4-1 to TRBJ2-5; TRBD2 aligns across 12 bases. J gave up 5 bases and V 0 bases, and 4 bases lay outside the gene matches. CDR1 and CDR2 from the germline V gene are MGHRA and YSYEKL. CDR3 length: 16 residues. CDR3 sequence: CASSQESSGRAETQYF. DNA for the CDR3: TGCGCCAGCAGCCAAGAATCTAGCGGGAGGGCGGAGACCCAGTACTTC.